The clone carrying this T cell receptor beta chain was seen a few times. Antigen unknown. Cell sorting on a FACSAria was used to separate CD4+ and CD8+ T cells from the PBMCs. RNA was isolated and reverse transcribed to cDNA, the sequencing template. Here immunoSEQ multiplex PCR was the method, and the copy in TCRdb shows in-frame clones only, minus some. The sample carries under 250,000 clones, about 56% recorded once. This record belongs to a study of CD8+ T cells in alopecia areata. The study, taken as a whole, reports: An increase in clonality over normal scalp was evident in lesional scalp, especially alopecia totalis/universalis. Although TCR sharing was seen in mice, sharing across patients was less clear, possibly for HLA-related reasons.

The J segment lost 6 bases and the V segment lost 0 bases, leaving 3 bases of the junction unmatched. This CDR3 spans 15 amino acids. The germline V gene encodes CDR1 LNHNV and CDR2 YYDKDF (reference sequence). Sequenced: CD8+ T cells sorted from blood. The chain joins TRBV15 to TRBJ2-2, with TRBD1 matching over 8 bases. The source is a human donor in good health. CDR3 amino acids: CATSRDRGQSGELFF. In nucleotides, the CDR3 is TGTGCCACCAGCAGAGACAGGGGGCAATCCGGGGAGCTGTTTTTT.